This TCR beta chain was sequenced during a study of cytomegalovirus exposure and HLA in healthy donors. Study details: T cells numbering about 180 million yielded 95 million to 140 million unique TCR beta sequences in an earlier analysis.

The CDR3 loop spans 13 amino acids. In germline, CDR1 is SNHLY, CDR2 FYNNEI. V was clipped by 6 bases and J by 4 bases; unmatched bases: 5. This clone was counted only a few times. Vbeta (60) and Jbeta (13) primers were used in the PCR. Clones were read by immunoSEQ multiplex PCR, and TCRdb kept only the in-frame ones, dropping some. The sample yields some 180,000 clones, around 81% seen once. The sequence came from a man aged 25 to 40 in good health and CMV-seronegative. The material sequenced was PBMCs. V gene TRBV2 combines with J gene TRBJ1-2; 7 nucleotides match TRBD1. The CDR3: CASRDRVSYGYTF. CDR3 bases: TGTGCCAGCAGAGACAGGGTTAGCTATGGCTACACCTTC.